The entry below gives a single TCR beta chain sequence along with its context. The V and J ends lost 2 bases and 6 bases respectively, with 9 bases between them. This CDR3 is 13 amino acids long. Germline-derived CDR1 and CDR2 are SGHTA and FQGTGA. These data come from a study of control samples from healthy donors and cancer patients. Here immunoSEQ multiplex PCR was the method, and the copy in TCRdb shows in-frame clones only, minus some. The table records fewer than 60,000 clones, roughly 86% of them present only once. Sequencing used PBMCs. The V call is TRBV7-3, the J call TRBJ2-3; perhaps D is TRBD1 or TRBD2 (5 bases each). This TCR came from a woman between 55 and 75 years old with lung cancer. This CDR3 is CASSLAGADTQYF. Here the CDR3 DNA reads TGTGCCAGCAGCTTAGCCGGGGCTGATACGCAGTATTTT.